This record concerns one T cell receptor (beta chain) sequence. A read error may account for a junction end that differs from germline. The sample originates from a study of blood T cell repertoires in COVID-19. In the study overall: Samples taken during acute and convalescent COVID-19 were collected in the United States, Italy and Spain. PBMCs, B-cell-depleted T cells, or T cells provided the cDNA or gDNA that made up the material.

This CDR3 is built from 12 residues. From germline, CDR1 is LGHDT and CDR2 YNNKEL (reference sequence). Profiling relied on immunoSEQ multiplex PCR, and the TCRdb table lists in-frame clones only, not all of them. The data contain around 100,000 clones, just over 85% of them singletons. This receptor was identified in a human donor in a cohort sampled during active COVID-19. Sequencing was performed on peripheral blood. The V call is TRBV3-1 (or the pseudogene TRBV3-2), the J call TRBJ2-7; the D gene is possibly TRBD2 (5 bases). The CDR3 sequence: CASSQDQWERDF. CDR3 DNA sequence: TGTGCCAGCAGCCAAGATCAGTGGGAGAGGGACTTC.